The 14 T cell receptor beta chains listed next were all sequenced from one sample in a study of control samples from healthy donors and cancer patients. The assay was immunoSEQ multiplex PCR, and TCRdb's table has in-frame clones only and misses some. The profile shows around 110,000 clones, approximately 90% of them singletons. The specimen was blood. These receptor sequences come from a woman in her 70s in good health.

A word on this clone: Other DNA sequences within the sample encode an identical CDR3. The V and J genes are TRBV11-2 and TRBJ2-7, with no clear D. Trimming left V 5 bases short and J 1 base short, with 3 bases between. Germline CDR1 reads SGHAT; CDR2 reads FQNNGV. The CDR3 covers 11 residues. CDR3 in amino acids: CASSPSYEQYF. The CDR3 DNA is TGTGCCAGCAGCCCTTCCTACGAGCAGTACTTC.

The V call is TRBV6-4, the J call TRBJ1-2; D is unclear. The CDR3 is made up of 15 amino acids. V gave up 5 bases and J gave up 7 bases, with 20 bases separating them. Per germline, CDR1 MRHNA and CDR2 SNTAGT. This CDR3 reads CASSPQYGDGGGYTF. CDR3 nucleotides: TGTGCCAGCAGTCCCCAATACGGTGACGGCGGTGGCTACACCTTC.

The chain combines TRBV5-6 with TRBJ2-5; TRBD2 aligns across 10 bases. CDR3 length equals 17 residues. Germline V gene sequence: CDR1 SGHDT, CDR2 YYEEEE. J gave up 5 bases and V 0 bases, and 10 bases lay outside the gene matches. CDR3 nucleotide sequence: TGTGCCAGCAGCTTGGGCGTTAGCGGGGGGCAATACGAGACCCAGTACTTC. Protein: CASSLGVSGGQYETQYF.

The CDR3 DNA reads as TGCGCCAGCAGCCGGGCCCTTAACTATGGCTACACCTTC. Protein: CASSRALNYGYTF. The V call is TRBV10-2, the J call TRBJ1-2; D gene ambiguous. The CDR3 is 13 amino acids. The germline V gene encodes CDR1 WSHSY and CDR2 SAAADI. V gave up 6 bases and J gave up 1 base, with 9 bases separating them.

The chain joins TRBV3-1 (or the pseudogene TRBV3-2) to TRBJ2-7, with 9 bases aligning to TRBD1. Germline trimming cut 3 bases from V and 3 bases from J; bases unmatched to any gene: 6. CDR1 LGHDT and CDR2 YNNKEL come from the germline V gene (reference sequence). The CDR3 runs to 15 residues. CDR3 amino acids: CASSQSDRGYYEQYF. CDR3 DNA sequence: TGTGCCAGCAGCCAGTCGGACAGGGGCTACTACGAGCAGTACTTC.

This clone was recorded only once. This chain joins TRBV7-2 and TRBJ2-3, with TRBD2 as a possible D gene (5 bases). Germline loops: CDR1 SGHTA, CDR2 FQGNSA. The V end was cut by 3 bases, the J end by 6 bases, with 10 bases between. The CDR3 contains 13 residues. CDR3 protein: CASSFAGVDTQYF. The CDR3 nucleotides read TGTGCCAGCAGCTTTGCGGGCGTTGATACGCAGTATTTT.

The gene calls are TRBV9 and TRBJ2-7; no firm D call. The germline V and J ends were trimmed by 0 bases and 0 bases, with 7 bases remaining between them. The CDR3 is 14 amino acids. The germline V gene has CDR1 SGDLS and CDR2 YYNGEE. The CDR3 region has the DNA TGTGCCAGCAGCGTAGATCTGGGCTCCTACGAGCAGTACTTC. Its translation is CASSVDLGSYEQYF.

This clone was observed a handful of times. The chain combines TRBV10-1 with TRBJ2-3; 8 bases are a match to TRBD2. The CDR3 is made up of 18 amino acids. Germline V gene data show CDR1 as WNHNN and CDR2 as SYGVQD (reference sequence). Germline trimming cut 4 bases from V and 0 bases from J; bases unmatched to any gene: 12. The DNA of the CDR3 is TGCGCCAGCAGTGTAGGACCGGGACTAGACTCTAGCACAGATACGCAGTATTTT. It encodes CASSVGPGLDSSTDTQYF.

V is TRBV27 and J is TRBJ1-1; TRBD1 matches 7 bases. CDR1 and CDR2 from the germline V gene are MNHEY and SMNVEV (reference sequence). The CDR3 contains 14 residues. Losses at the gene ends were 5 bases for V and 2 bases for J; bases not matched to a gene: 5. CDR3 bases: TGTGCCAGCAGTCCCGACAGGGTTAACACTGAAGCTTTCTTT. It translates to CASSPDRVNTEAFF.

The genes are TRBV6-5 and TRBJ2-2, with D possibly TRBD1 on 6 matching bases. The CDR3 extends over 14 amino acids. V lost 7 bases and J lost 4, with 13 bases in between. The V gene's germline CDR1 is MNHEY and CDR2 SVGAGI. CDR3 coding DNA: TGTGCCAGCATCCCAACAGGGACCACCGGGGAGCTGTTTTTT. Encoded protein: CASIPTGTTGELFF.

This chain uses TRBV19 with TRBJ1-2; the D gene is possibly TRBD1 (6 bases). Trimming left V 0 bases short and J 4 bases short, with 21 bases between. This CDR3 has 18 residues. Per germline, CDR1 LNHDA and CDR2 SQIVND (reference sequence). CDR3 amino acids: CASSIDGGRGARSYGYTF. DNA for the CDR3: TGTGCCAGTAGTATAGATGGGGGACGGGGGGCTCGGAGCTATGGCTACACCTTC.

The chain recombines TRBV19 with TRBJ1-1, with D uncertain. Germline values: CDR1 LNHDA, CDR2 SQIVND (reference sequence). The CDR3 has 16 amino acids. V was clipped by 4 bases and J by 0 bases, with 15 bases between them. This CDR3 is CASSNLGTAMNTEAFF. The CDR3 DNA sequence: TGTGCCAGTAGTAACCTCGGAACAGCTATGAACACTGAAGCTTTCTTT.

Turning to this clone: This sample includes further DNA sequences coding for the same CDR3. The CDR3 DNA reads TGTGCCAGCACCCTCGGGGGGGGGAACACTGAAGCTTTCTTT. This translates into CASTLGGGNTEAFF. The rearrangement joins TRBV6-5 to TRBJ1-1; the D gene is possibly TRBD1 (5 bases). In germline, CDR1 is MNHEY, CDR2 SVGAGI. V lost 7 bases and J lost 1, with 13 bases in between. The CDR3 covers 14 residues.

This rearrangement joins TRBV5-1 to TRBJ2-7; 12 bases align to TRBD2. In germline, CDR1 is SGHRS, CDR2 YFSETQ. The V and J ends lost 4 bases and 6 bases, in that order; junction bases with no gene match: 8. This CDR3 spans 15 amino acids. The CDR3 bases are TGCGCCAGCAGCCTACGGCTAGCGGGGGGGACCGAGCAGTACTTC. Its protein product is CASSLRLAGGTEQYF.